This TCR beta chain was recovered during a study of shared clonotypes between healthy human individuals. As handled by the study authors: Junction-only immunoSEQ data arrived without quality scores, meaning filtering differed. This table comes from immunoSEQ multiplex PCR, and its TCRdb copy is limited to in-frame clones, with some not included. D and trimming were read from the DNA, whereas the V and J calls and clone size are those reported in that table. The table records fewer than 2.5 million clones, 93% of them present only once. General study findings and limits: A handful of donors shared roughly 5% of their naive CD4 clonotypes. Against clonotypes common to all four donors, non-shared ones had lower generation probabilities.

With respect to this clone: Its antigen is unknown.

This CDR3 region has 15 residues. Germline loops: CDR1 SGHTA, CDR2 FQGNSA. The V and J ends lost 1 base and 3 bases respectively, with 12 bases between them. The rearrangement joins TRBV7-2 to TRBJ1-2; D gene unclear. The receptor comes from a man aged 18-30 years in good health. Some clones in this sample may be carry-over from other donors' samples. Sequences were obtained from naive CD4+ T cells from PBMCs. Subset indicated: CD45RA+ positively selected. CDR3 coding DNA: TGTGCCAGCAGCTTAGATATAGGGAAGGACTATGGCTACACCTTC. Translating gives CASSLDIGKDYGYTF.